This TCR beta chain was sequenced in a study of T cells in Graves' hyperthyroidism and ophthalmopathy (dated by TCRdb to the late 2010s). For the study in its entirety: Peripheral blood was sampled at the time of initial diagnosis, prior to any treatment. TCR V-J signatures able to tell the groups apart were searched for in a discovery cohort of 90 to 100 patients, of whom under 45 had Graves' ophthalmopathy and roughly 59 had stable Graves' hyperthyroidism. Prospective prediction of ophthalmopathy was tested in an independent validation cohort of 18 to 20 hyperthyroidism patients and roughly 16 patients who later progressed to ophthalmopathy. The 100 discovery patients were divided at random into training and test sets in a 7:3 ratio. The study also compared thyroid tissue and blood T-cell repertoires from 6 or 7 Graves' hyperthyroidism patients. Following sampling, methimazole starting at 30 mg daily was given to hyperthyroidism patients, and high-dose intravenous methylprednisolone was given to ophthalmopathy patients. According to the paper, TCR Vbeta CDR3 sequencing was carried out on approximately 140 peripheral blood samples, which came from 40 to 45 ophthalmopathy, around 74 hyperthyroidism and approximately 17 progressor patients. Here is what the overall study found, with its caveats: Blood samples also contained most of the expanded thyroid clonotypes (frequency above 0.001), which suggests that blood repertoires may reflect thyroid immune responses. In validation, progression to ophthalmopathy was predicted by the model with around 71% sensitivity and 72.22% specificity, a median of roughly 6 months before onset. A 13 V-J signature model separated ophthalmopathy from stable hyperthyroidism, with around 91% sensitivity and 81.08% specificity in cross-validation and 80%/75% in testing. Sample size was not statistically predetermined, and blinding of investigators to group allocation was not performed.

The TCR beta CDR3 regions were amplified from RNA transcripts. A first-round RT-PCR of the TCR CDR3 used the HTBI primer set with the Qiagen OneStep RT-PCR kit. Libraries were constructed in a second round of multiplex PCR, after which size selection and purification were carried out. Paired-end sequencing of the libraries was performed with 100 bp reads on an Illumina HiSeq2000. In the authors' own workflow: SOAPnuke was used to process the raw data, throwing out any read that contained adapters or uncalled bases, had a mean Phred below 15, or lacked an exact constant-primer or identifier match. COPE v1.2.5 was used to merge high-quality paired reads, and clonotypes were defined as unique nucleotide sequences. MiTCR v1.1 was used to align clonotypes to the IMGT TRBV, TRBD and TRBJ reference segments. The analysis was restricted to V-J combinations with a frequency above 0.0001, which together covered roughly 99% of the repertoires. The TCS score was defined as the ratio of F50 (clonal expansion) to E x V (chaos), calculated using BLOSUM62-based TCRdist between CDR3 peptides within each V-J. Welch's t-statistics and random forest reduced some 510 V-J features to roughly 13, which were used in a naive Bayes classifier (R e1071). In-frame beta chains were kept once TCRdb had trimmed the public reads at Q25 with fastp and called clones with MiXCR. Rows with one shared CDR3 protein collapse into an entry with the most common genes and DNA. These V and J calls originate from TCRdb's pipeline instead of the authors' own analysis. For this sample there are some 700,000 distinct CDR3 sequences; roughly a sixth appear just once. Together, the top ten hold about 16% of the sample.

A patient counted as having stable Graves' hyperthyroidism if no progression to ophthalmopathy occurred over 18 months of follow-up. Hyperthyroidism patients were newly diagnosed, had a disease duration of under 2 months, and were aged 18 to 65 years. The study excluded patients with uncontrolled infections, other autoimmune diseases, pregnancy or lactation. Diagnoses were based on clinical symptoms, serum thyroxine and TRAb, thyroid ultrasound and orbital computed tomography. PBMCs were separated from over 9 ml of fresh peripheral blood using Ficoll-Paque density gradient centrifugation. Total RNA was extracted with Trizol reagent, and quality was checked on an Agilent 2100 Bioanalyzer. Many counts were recorded for this clonotype. Its antigen is unknown. No much larger clonotype is one base removed from it; base qualities were not supplied. Relative to germline, V is missing 3 bases and J is missing 2 bases, with 4 bases of the junction outside any gene match. CDR1 is given as SGHDN and CDR2 as FVKESK, both from the germline V gene. Taken from cysteine to phenylalanine, the CDR3 has 15 residues. Left in the record is the CDR3 DNA by itself, 45 bases read in frame from the first base.

This receptor was obtained from a man in his fifties or sixties with Graves' hyperthyroidism. The chain uses TRBV14 and TRBJ2-1; 7 nucleotides in the junction match TRBD2. The source material was blood. The DNA sequence is given as TGTGCCAGCAGCCACCGGGAGGCCCCCTACAATGAGCAGTTCTTC. It translates as CASSHREAPYNEQFF.